Listed below are T cell receptor beta chains from one sample, sequenced in a study of patients and donors after allogeneic stem cell transplantation. MiXCR, run by TCRdb on the RT-PCR reads, gives a single entry per CDR3 protein. The table has about 410,000 distinct CDR3 sequences, roughly 17% seen once. The specimen was blood, either unsorted or a sorted T cell fraction (not recorded which). The receptors shown here come from a human donor who was either an allogeneic HSCT recipient or a stem cell or donor lymphocyte infusion donor (not recorded which). It is not recorded whose cells these are; they may come from a transplant donor. The CDR3 runs from the conserved cysteine through the conserved F or W. A D gene is named only where the DNA matches it firmly. The listing skips clone size in some rows; elsewhere it reads once, few, many or a size class.

D gene	V gene	J gene	clone size	CDR3 DNA	CDR3 protein
NA	TRBV6-6	TRBJ1-2	NA	TGTGCCAGCAGTCCCCCCCTCTATGGCTACACCTTC	CASSPPLYGYTF
NA	TRBV21-1	TRBJ2-7	NA	TGTGCCAGCAGCAAACAGGGGCCCACCGTCCACTACGAGCAGTACTTC	CASSKQGPTVHYEQYF
TRBD2	TRBV20-1	TRBJ2-1	few	TGCACCCCTTTGCGGGAGTCTGAGCAGTTCTTC	CTPLRESEQFF
NA	TRBV7-9	TRBJ2-7	NA	TGTGCCAGCAGCTTAGCCGCAGGGGACTACGAGCAGTACTTC	CASSLAAGDYEQYF
TRBD2	TRBV25-1	TRBJ2-1	NA	TGTGCCACCCGGCACTCGGGAGGGACCCATGAGCAGTTCTTC	CATRHSGGTHEQFF
NA	TRBV4-1	TRBJ2-4	many	TGCGCCAGCAGCCCACAGGGAGCCAAAAACATTCAGTACTTC	CASSPQGAKNIQYF
TRBD1	TRBV7-2	TRBJ2-7	NA	TGTGCCAGCAGCTGGGCAGGGGGCGCGGAAGAGCAGTACTTC	CASSWAGGAEEQYF
NA	TRBV29-1	TRBJ2-3	few	TGCAGCGTTGAAGAGGGGGACGAAAGCACAGATACGCAGTATTTT	CSVEEGDESTDTQYF
NA	TRBV7-3	TRBJ1-1	NA	TGTGCCAGCAGCCTAACACGGAGCACTGAAGCTTTCTTT	CASSLTRSTEAFF
NA	TRBV6-1	TRBJ2-7	NA	TGTGCCAGCAGTGAAGCGCGCCAGGGTACGGAGGTGTCCTACGAGCAGTACTTC	CASSEARQGTEVSYEQYF
NA	TRBV25-1	TRBJ1-5	many	TGTGCCAGCAGTGAATCCCCAGGGGTGAGTCAGCCCCAGCATTTT	CASSESPGVSQPQHF
NA	TRBV9	TRBJ2-1	NA	TGTGCCAGCAGCCCACGGGTCGGCAGGGATGAGCAGTTCTTC	CASSPRVGRDEQFF
TRBD1	TRBV5-5	TRBJ1-1	NA	TGTGCCAGCAGGGGAGCGCAGGACAGGAGTCCGAACACTGAAGCTTTCTTT	CASRGAQDRSPNTEAFF
TRBD2	TRBV9	TRBJ2-5	NA	TGTGCCAGCAGCGTCAGCGGGAGCGGGGAGACCCAGTACTTC	CASSVSGSGETQYF
NA	TRBV5-4	TRBJ1-2	NA	TGTGCCAGCAGCTTCGGGCTGCCCTATGGCTACACCTTC	CASSFGLPYGYTF
NA	TRBV23-1	TRBJ2-7	NA	TGCGCCAGCAGTCAATCGGTAGGAGGGACTGACTACGAGCAGTACTTC	CASSQSVGGTDYEQYF
NA	TRBV12-3/TRBV12-4	TRBJ2-1	many	TGTGCCAGCAGCTCCCACTACAATGAGCAGTTCTTC	CASSSHYNEQFF
NA	TRBV29-1	TRBJ2-1	few	TGCAGCGTACTGGCAGAGACATACAATGAGCAGTTCTTC	CSVLAETYNEQFF
NA	TRBV7-9	TRBJ1-4	many	TGTGCCGCTGGATGGGACGCGGGCGAAAAACTGTTTTTT	CAAGWDAGEKLFF
NA	TRBV6-2/TRBV6-3	TRBJ1-1	NA	TGTGCCAGCAGTTCCCCACAGGGTGGGTATCGGGAAGCTTTCTTT	CASSSPQGGYREAFF
NA	TRBV7-8	TRBJ2-7	few	TGTGCCAGCAGCTTAACCCCGGCGTTCTCCTACGAGCAGTACTTC	CASSLTPAFSYEQYF
NA	TRBV6-1	TRBJ2-7	NA	TGTGCCAGCAGTGAAGACAGCCGGCTAGGATACGAGCAGTACTTC	CASSEDSRLGYEQYF
TRBD1	TRBV15	TRBJ2-3	NA	TGTGCCACCAGCAGCTCGCCGACAGGGGGGACAGATACGCAGTATTTT	CATSSSPTGGTDTQYF
TRBD1	TRBV4-1	TRBJ2-2	NA	TGCGCCAGCAGCCTGTGGGGACAGGGGGCGGCTGGGACCGGGGAGCTGTTTTTT	CASSLWGQGAAGTGELFF
NA	TRBV18	TRBJ1-5	NA	TGTGCCAGCTCACTCCTGCGGGGGGCGCGAAGCAATCAGCCCCAGCATTTT	CASSLLRGARSNQPQHF
NA	TRBV10-3	TRBJ2-1	few	TGTGCCATCAGTGAGCCGACTAGACCCAATGAGCAGTTCTTC	CAISEPTRPNEQFF
NA	TRBV18	TRBJ1-1	NA	TGTGCCAGCTCACCTCCGGGATCTATTGGAGCTTTCTTT	CASSPPGSIGAFF
NA	TRBV5-1	TRBJ2-2	many	TGCGCCAGCAGCTTGGAGGTAGCGAACACCGGGGAGCTGTTTTTT	CASSLEVANTGELFF
TRBD1	TRBV5-1	TRBJ2-5	many	TGCGCCAGCAGCTTGGGACAGGGCCAAGAGACCCAGTACTTC	CASSLGQGQETQYF
NA	TRBV7-3	TRBJ1-2	few	TGTGCCAGCAGCTACGGGGACGGCATTCGGGGCTACACCTTC	CASSYGDGIRGYTF
NA	TRBV9	TRBJ1-1	few	TGTGCCAGCAGCCCTGACAGTCCACCCACGAACACTGAAGCTTTCTTT	CASSPDSPPTNTEAFF
NA	TRBV12-3/TRBV12-4	TRBJ1-5	few	TGTGCCAGCAGTTTAACCTATCAGCCCCAGCATTTT	CASSLTYQPQHF
TRBD1	TRBV24-1	TRBJ2-2	many	TGTGCCACCAGTGACCCCGGGACAGAGAGGGCCGGGGAGCTGTTTTTT	CATSDPGTERAGELFF
NA	TRBV7-9	TRBJ1-2	few	TGTGCCAGCACTCCCCACGGAGGGGTTAACTATGGCTACACCTTC	CASTPHGGVNYGYTF
NA	TRBV30	TRBJ2-1	few	TGTGCCTGTACAGCGGCCTACAATGAGCAGTTCTTC	CACTAAYNEQFF
TRBD1	TRBV7-3	TRBJ1-2	few	TGTGCCAGCAGCTTACAGGGGGAAGGTGGCTACACCTTC	CASSLQGEGGYTF
NA	TRBV11-3	TRBJ1-2	NA	TGTGCCAGCAGCTTAGATGAGTATGGCAGTAGGCTGAATGGCTACACCTTC	CASSLDEYGSRLNGYTF
NA	TRBV7-6	TRBJ1-1	NA	TGTGCCAGCAGCTTAGCGACCGGGCGGAAGGGCACTGAAGCTTTCTTT	CASSLATGRKGTEAFF
NA	TRBV20-1	TRBJ2-7	few	TGCAGTGCTAGAACCGCTAGCTACGAGCAGTACTTC	CSARTASYEQYF
TRBD2	TRBV12-3/TRBV12-4	TRBJ2-7	many	TGTGCCAGCCGTACTAGCGGGAGTTTCTACGAGCAGTACTTC	CASRTSGSFYEQYF
NA	TRBV11-2	TRBJ2-1	NA	TGTGCCAGCAGCTTAGGGGTGGGAGCGTCCTACAATGAGCAGTTCTTC	CASSLGVGASYNEQFF
TRBD2	TRBV30	TRBJ2-1	few	TGTGCCTGGAGTGCTCCGTCGCGGGTAGCGGGACCCGAGCAGTTCTTC	CAWSAPSRVAGPEQFF
TRBD2	TRBV11-2	TRBJ2-3	NA	TGTGCCAGCAGCCCCGGACTAGCGGAGGGGGATACGCAGTATTTT	CASSPGLAEGDTQYF
NA	TRBV5-1	TRBJ2-4	NA	TGCGCCAGCAGCTTGGCCGGGCAGGGTCTTCTAGCCAAAAACATTCAGTACTTC	CASSLAGQGLLAKNIQYF
TRBD2	TRBV6-1	TRBJ2-7	NA	TGTGCCAGCAGTCGGACTAGTAAGGGGTCCCGGTCCTACGAGCAGTACTTC	CASSRTSKGSRSYEQYF
NA	TRBV5-1	TRBJ1-1	NA	TGCGCCAGCAGTCCTTACGGATACAACACTGAAGCTTTCTTT	CASSPYGYNTEAFF
TRBD1	TRBV7-9	TRBJ2-5	few	TGTGCCAGCAGCCCCTTGACAGGGGGAAGGCAAGAGACCCAGTACTTC	CASSPLTGGRQETQYF
NA	TRBV30	TRBJ2-7	NA	TGTGCCTGGTCCACCGGGGATCGGAACTACGAGCAGTACTTC	CAWSTGDRNYEQYF
NA	TRBV7-9	TRBJ1-6	NA	TGTGCCAGCAGTATATTAGGGGGAAGAACCTATAATTCACCCCTCCACTTT	CASSILGGRTYNSPLHF
NA	TRBV7-6	TRBJ1-3	few	TGTGCCAGCAGCCCCCCCGGACGTTCTGGAAACACCATATATTTT	CASSPPGRSGNTIYF
TRBD1	TRBV20-1	TRBJ2-3	NA	TGCAGTGCTAGGAACAGGGGGCTCCAAGATACGCAGTATTTT	CSARNRGLQDTQYF
TRBD1	TRBV9	TRBJ1-1	few	TGTGCCAGCAGCATCGCAGGGGGGCGGGACACTGAAGCTTTCTTT	CASSIAGGRDTEAFF
TRBD2	TRBV12-3/TRBV12-4	TRBJ2-3	many	TGTGCCAGCAGAGACGGGACTAGCGGGGAGCCAGATACGCAGTATTTT	CASRDGTSGEPDTQYF
NA	TRBV20-1	TRBJ2-4	NA	TGCAGTGCTCGGCAGCACTCGGACATTCAGTACTTC	CSARQHSDIQYF
NA	TRBV12-3/TRBV12-4	TRBJ2-5	NA	TGTGCCAGCAGAGGGATCCAAGAGACCCAGTACTTC	CASRGIQETQYF
TRBD1	TRBV2	TRBJ1-1	NA	TGTGCCAGCAGTGTCCAGGGGGTGAACACTGAAGCTTTCTTT	CASSVQGVNTEAFF